Listed below are T cell receptor beta chains from one sample, sequenced in a study of blood T cell repertoires in COVID-19. Sequencing was performed with immunoSEQ multiplex PCR; in TCRdb, only in-frame clones are kept and a portion is missing. The sample holds fewer than 350,000 clones, less than 90% seen once. Sequencing input: peripheral blood. The source of these receptors is a woman aged 30 to 39 with COVID-19, enrolled during active disease. Both conserved end residues are part of each CDR3. A D gene is named only where the DNA matches it firmly. The size field is filled for only some rows; it gives once, few, many or a size class.

D gene: TRBD1
V gene: TRBV7-2
J gene: TRBJ1-1
clone size: NA
CDR3 DNA: TGTGCCAGCAGCTTAGGGGACAGGGGAGACACTGAAGCTTTCTTT
CDR3 protein: CASSLGDRGDTEAFF

D gene: NA
V gene: TRBV12-3/TRBV12-4
J gene: TRBJ2-7
clone size: few
CDR3 DNA: TGTGCCAGCAGCCGGGAAAACTACGTGCAGTACTTC
CDR3 protein: CASSRENYVQYF

D gene: NA
V gene: TRBV11-3
J gene: TRBJ2-3
clone size: NA
CDR3 DNA: TGTGCCAGCAGCCCCCAGAGCGGTATCGATACGCAGTATTTT
CDR3 protein: CASSPQSGIDTQYF

D gene: TRBD1
V gene: TRBV7-2
J gene: TRBJ2-7
clone size: NA
CDR3 DNA: TGTGCCAGCAGCTCCGGGACAGGGATCCACGAGCAGTACTTC
CDR3 protein: CASSSGTGIHEQYF

D gene: NA
V gene: TRBV5-1
J gene: TRBJ1-2
clone size: NA
CDR3 DNA: TGCGCCAGCAGCTTATTGGACAGAGGGGTTAACTATGGCTACACCTTC
CDR3 protein: CASSLLDRGVNYGYTF

D gene: TRBD1
V gene: TRBV27
J gene: TRBJ1-2
clone size: once
CDR3 DNA: TGTGCCAGCAGTTCGGGGTTATGGGCAGGGGGATACACCTTC
CDR3 protein: CASSSGLWAGGYTF

D gene: NA
V gene: TRBV4-1
J gene: TRBJ1-2
clone size: NA
CDR3 DNA: TGCGCCAGCAGCCAAGGCAGCCAGGGGCTTTTTTATGGCTACACCTTC
CDR3 protein: CASSQGSQGLFYGYTF

D gene: TRBD2
V gene: TRBV5-1
J gene: TRBJ2-5
clone size: NA
CDR3 DNA: TGCGCCAGCAGCTTGGGTTCGGGGGGGCAAGAGACCCAGTACTTC
CDR3 protein: CASSLGSGGQETQYF

D gene: NA
V gene: TRBV3-1/TRBV3-2
J gene: TRBJ2-3
clone size: NA
CDR3 DNA: TGTGCCAGCAGCTTAGCGACAGATACGCAGTATTTT
CDR3 protein: CASSLATDTQYF

D gene: TRBD1
V gene: TRBV6-5
J gene: TRBJ1-1
clone size: NA
CDR3 DNA: TGTGCCAGCAGTACAGGGGGTAGAACTGAAGCTTTCTTT
CDR3 protein: CASSTGGRTEAFF

D gene: NA
V gene: TRBV7-9
J gene: TRBJ2-7
clone size: once
CDR3 DNA: TGTGCCAGCAGCGATCAGGGCTACGAGCAGTACTTC
CDR3 protein: CASSDQGYEQYF

D gene: NA
V gene: TRBV19
J gene: TRBJ2-5
clone size: NA
CDR3 DNA: TGTGCCAGTAGTAATCCAGGGAAGGGGGGGCGAGAGACCCAGTACTTC
CDR3 protein: CASSNPGKGGRETQYF

D gene: TRBD2
V gene: TRBV2
J gene: TRBJ2-3
clone size: NA
CDR3 DNA: TGTGCCAGCAGTGTGACTAGCGGCCCAGATACGCAGTATTTT
CDR3 protein: CASSVTSGPDTQYF

D gene: TRBD1
V gene: TRBV5-1
J gene: TRBJ2-5
clone size: NA
CDR3 DNA: TGCGCCAGCAGCTTGTCAGGCAGGGGGCATCAAGAGACCCAGTACTTC
CDR3 protein: CASSLSGRGHQETQYF

D gene: TRBD2
V gene: TRBV24-1
J gene: TRBJ2-3
clone size: NA
CDR3 DNA: TGTGCCACCAGTGACCCGGGACTAGCGGGACGCACAGAGGATACGCAGTATTTT
CDR3 protein: CATSDPGLAGRTEDTQYF

D gene: NA
V gene: TRBV14
J gene: TRBJ1-4
clone size: few
CDR3 DNA: TGTGCCAGCAGCCTACGGAGCACAAAACTGTTTTTT
CDR3 protein: CASSLRSTKLFF

D gene: NA
V gene: TRBV4-1
J gene: TRBJ2-5
clone size: once
CDR3 DNA: TGCGCCAGCAGCCAAGTAGGTGTGGGCCCTCAAGAGACCCAGTACTTC
CDR3 protein: CASSQVGVGPQETQYF

D gene: NA
V gene: TRBV3-1/TRBV3-2
J gene: TRBJ1-6
clone size: few
CDR3 DNA: TGTGCCAGCAGCCAAGTGAGCTCCTATAATTCACCCCTCCACTTT
CDR3 protein: CASSQVSSYNSPLHF

D gene: NA
V gene: TRBV18
J gene: TRBJ1-1
clone size: NA
CDR3 DNA: TGTGCCAGCTCACCAGGGGCCGGGACTGAAGCTTTCTTT
CDR3 protein: CASSPGAGTEAFF

D gene: NA
V gene: TRBV6-5
J gene: TRBJ2-5
clone size: NA
CDR3 DNA: TGTGCCAGCAGTTACTACAGGGCGCAAGAGACCCAGTACTTC
CDR3 protein: CASSYYRAQETQYF

D gene: NA
V gene: TRBV10-2
J gene: TRBJ1-5
clone size: NA
CDR3 DNA: TGCGCCAGCAGTGAGTCTCCCGGGGATAGCAATCAGCCCCAGCATTTT
CDR3 protein: CASSESPGDSNQPQHF

D gene: NA
V gene: TRBV11-2
J gene: TRBJ1-5
clone size: NA
CDR3 DNA: TGTGCCAGCAGCCCAGGGGCAGAGAATCAGCCCCAGCATTTT
CDR3 protein: CASSPGAENQPQHF

D gene: NA
V gene: TRBV19
J gene: TRBJ1-1
clone size: NA
CDR3 DNA: TGTGCCAGTAGGGCGGGGGGGAACACTGAAGCTTTCTTT
CDR3 protein: CASRAGGNTEAFF

D gene: NA
V gene: TRBV19
J gene: TRBJ2-6
clone size: NA
CDR3 DNA: TGTGCCAGTAGTCTCGTCTCTGGGGCCAACGTCCTGACTTTC
CDR3 protein: CASSLVSGANVLTF

D gene: NA
V gene: TRBV2
J gene: TRBJ2-1
clone size: few
CDR3 DNA: TGTGCCAGCAGTGAAGGCTACCGGAGGTTCTTC
CDR3 protein: CASSEGYRRFF

D gene: TRBD2
V gene: TRBV12-3/TRBV12-4
J gene: TRBJ2-3
clone size: NA
CDR3 DNA: TGTGCCTCGGGCCAGCGGGGGCTGGATACGCAGTATTTT
CDR3 protein: CASGQRGLDTQYF

D gene: TRBD2
V gene: TRBV5-1
J gene: TRBJ2-5
clone size: NA
CDR3 DNA: TGCGCCAGCAGCTTCCCGGCGGGGGAAGAGACCCAGTACTTC
CDR3 protein: CASSFPAGEETQYF

D gene: NA
V gene: TRBV28
J gene: TRBJ2-5
clone size: NA
CDR3 DNA: TGTGCCAGCAGTTCCAGCTACAGGGGAGGAGAGACCCAGTACTTC
CDR3 protein: CASSSSYRGGETQYF

D gene: TRBD2
V gene: TRBV13
J gene: TRBJ2-7
clone size: NA
CDR3 DNA: TGTGCCAGCAGCTATGGGACTAGCGGGGGGTACGAGCAGTACTTC
CDR3 protein: CASSYGTSGGYEQYF

D gene: NA
V gene: TRBV7-9
J gene: TRBJ1-1
clone size: NA
CDR3 DNA: TGTGCCAGCAGCGTAGGCGGGGGAACTGAAGCTTTCTTT
CDR3 protein: CASSVGGGTEAFF

D gene: TRBD1
V gene: TRBV7-9
J gene: TRBJ2-7
clone size: NA
CDR3 DNA: TGTGCCAGCAACCCCGGGACAGGGAAATACGAGCAGTACTTC
CDR3 protein: CASNPGTGKYEQYF

D gene: TRBD1
V gene: TRBV7-8
J gene: TRBJ1-5
clone size: NA
CDR3 DNA: TGTGCCAGCAGATCCGGGACAGGGAGGTTCCAGCCCCAGCATTTT
CDR3 protein: CASRSGTGRFQPQHF

D gene: TRBD2
V gene: TRBV5-1
J gene: TRBJ2-1
clone size: NA
CDR3 DNA: TGCGCCAGCAGCTTGGGACTAGCGGCTAATGAGCAGTTCTTC
CDR3 protein: CASSLGLAANEQFF

D gene: TRBD2
V gene: TRBV28
J gene: TRBJ2-7
clone size: NA
CDR3 DNA: TGTGCCAGCAGTTCTGGACTAGCGGGGGTTTTCTACGAGCAGTACTTC
CDR3 protein: CASSSGLAGVFYEQYF

D gene: NA
V gene: TRBV10-3
J gene: TRBJ2-2
clone size: once
CDR3 DNA: TGTGCCATTAGTACAGGGCCGACCGGGGAGCTGTTTTTT
CDR3 protein: CAISTGPTGELFF

D gene: NA
V gene: TRBV28
J gene: TRBJ2-7
clone size: NA
CDR3 DNA: TGTGCCAGCAGTTTAGGTATCAGGGCAGGGAGGATCGAGCAGTACTTC
CDR3 protein: CASSLGIRAGRIEQYF

D gene: TRBD2
V gene: TRBV4-1
J gene: TRBJ2-7
clone size: NA
CDR3 DNA: TGCGCCAGCAGCCCAGTTGGAGCGGGGGCCTACGAGCAGTACTTC
CDR3 protein: CASSPVGAGAYEQYF

D gene: TRBD2
V gene: TRBV5-1
J gene: TRBJ2-2
clone size: once
CDR3 DNA: TGCGCCAGCAGCTCGCCCCCCGGGAGGTTCGGTGGGGACGGGGAGCTGTTTTTT
CDR3 protein: CASSSPPGRFGGDGELFF

D gene: TRBD1
V gene: TRBV6-2/TRBV6-3
J gene: TRBJ1-2
clone size: NA
CDR3 DNA: TGTGCCAGCAGTAGGGGACAGGAGTATGGCTACACCTTC
CDR3 protein: CASSRGQEYGYTF

D gene: TRBD2
V gene: TRBV3-1/TRBV3-2
J gene: TRBJ2-7
clone size: once
CDR3 DNA: TGTGCCAGCAGCCAGTCCGGGACTAGCGCCTCCTACGAGCAGTACTTC
CDR3 protein: CASSQSGTSASYEQYF

D gene: TRBD1
V gene: TRBV29-1
J gene: TRBJ1-6
clone size: NA
CDR3 DNA: TGCAGCGTCGGGGAGGGACAGGGTCAATCACCCCTCCACTTT
CDR3 protein: CSVGEGQGQSPLHF